These 21 T cell receptor beta chains were all obtained from the same sample, sequenced in a study of blood T cell repertoires in COVID-19. Clones were sequenced by immunoSEQ multiplex PCR, and TCRdb holds only the in-frame ones, with some missing. The sample has about 140,000 clones, about 79% seen once. The sequencing sample was made of peripheral blood. All receptors derive from a woman over 75 with active or convalescent COVID-19.

This chain connects TRBV30 to TRBJ1-2; no clear D gene. Trimming stripped 1 base from V and 4 bases from J, with 7 bases between. This CDR3 has 12 amino acids. Per the germline V gene, CDR1 is GTSNPN and CDR2 is SVGIG (reference sequence). The CDR3 bases are TGTGCCTGGAGTGAATCAGGCTATGGCTACACCTTC. Its protein is CAWSESGYGYTF.

This chain joins TRBV23-1 and TRBJ2-6; 7 nucleotides line up with TRBD1. TRBV23-1 is annotated as an ORF whose role is uncertain. The CDR3 spans 18 residues. The junction had 8 bases not matched to a gene; V was cut back by 1 base and J by 2 bases. CDR3 DNA sequence: TGCGCCAGCAGTCAATTGAACAGGGGTTTTCCTGGGGCCAACGTCCTGACTTTC. The encoded protein is CASSQLNRGFPGANVLTF.

The chain has TRBV30 and TRBJ2-7; possible D gene TRBD2, 6 bases. This CDR3 is 14 amino acids long. Trimming took 2 bases from V and 0 from J, leaving 11 bases between them. Germline assignment: CDR1 GTSNPN and CDR2 SVGIG (reference sequence). The CDR3 here is CAWSRGTLSYEQYF. CDR3 nucleotide sequence: TGTGCCTGGAGTCGTGGGACTCTCTCCTACGAGCAGTACTTC.

The chain recombines TRBV6-1 with TRBJ2-7; 10 nucleotides line up with TRBD2. The CDR3 is 14 residues long. V trimming: 6 bases; J trimming: 4 bases; junction bases outside the gene matches: 6. Germline CDR1 and CDR2: MNHNS and SASEGT. The CDR3 sequence: CASRDSGGAYEQYF. The DNA for the CDR3 is TGTGCCAGCAGGGACAGCGGGGGGGCTTACGAGCAGTACTTC.

The rearrangement links TRBV7-8 to TRBJ1-2; weak D call: TRBD1 (5 bases). The V gene lost 1 base and the J gene lost 8 bases, with 26 bases spanning the gap. The CDR3 consists of 18 residues. The germline V gene has CDR1 SGHVS and CDR2 FQNEAQ. In DNA form, the CDR3 reads TGTGCCAGCAGCTTAGGGGTCCTCCGGCCCCGGGGGTGGTTGGGCTACACCTTC. Protein sequence: CASSLGVLRPRGWLGYTF.

V gene TRBV19 combines with J gene TRBJ2-4; 9 bases match TRBD2. Germline-derived CDR1 and CDR2 are LNHDA and SQIVND (reference sequence). With V trimmed by 5 bases and J by 6 bases, 5 bases remained unmatched. This CDR3 contains 14 residues. CDR3 sequence: CASSRASGINIQYF. The CDR3 DNA sequence: TGTGCCAGTAGTCGGGCTAGCGGGATAAACATTCAGTACTTC.

This sequence joins TRBV10-3 and TRBJ1-2; D possibly corresponds to TRBD1 (5 bases). Trimming cost V 4 bases and J 6 bases, with 15 bases left between them. Germline V lookup: CDR1 ENHRY, CDR2 SYGVKD. The CDR3 has 14 amino acids. The CDR3 protein is CAISVDSGWDGYTF. CDR3 nucleotide sequence: TGTGCCATCAGTGTAGACTCAGGGTGGGATGGCTACACCTTC.

The V call is TRBV19, the J call TRBJ2-7; 7 nucleotides match TRBD1. V gave up 3 bases and J gave up 6 bases; unmatched junction bases: 8. The length of the CDR3 is 14 residues. In germline, CDR1 is LNHDA, CDR2 SQIVND (reference sequence). The CDR3 DNA follows: TGTGCCAGTAGTATCGCAGGGGGTTTTGGCGAGCAGTACTTC. It specifies CASSIAGGFGEQYF.

This clone was observed a handful of times. This sequence joins TRBV5-8 and TRBJ1-1; a weak D match, TRBD1 (5 bases). From germline, CDR1 is SGHTS and CDR2 YDEGEE. This CDR3 contains 16 residues. Trimming stripped 0 bases from V and 1 base from J, with 13 bases between. The CDR3, as DNA: TGTGCCAGCAGCTTGGTTTTTGGACACTCGAACACTGAAGCTTTCTTT. This encodes CASSLVFGHSNTEAFF. Complete variable domain (other parts from reference TRBV5-8 and TRBJ1-1): EAGVTQSPTHLIKTRGQQATLRCSPISGHTSVYWYQQALGLGLQFLLWYDEGEERNRGNFPPRFSGRQFPNYSSELNVNALELEDSALYLCASSLVFGHSNTEAFFGQGTRLTVV.

Notes on this clone: Other DNA sequences in the sample encode the same CDR3. The chain has TRBV5-1 and TRBJ1-1; 10 positions match TRBD1. Germline V gene lookup returns CDR1 SGHRS and CDR2 YFSETQ. CDR3 length: 14 amino acids. Trimming took 3 bases from V and 4 from J; bases not matched to a gene: 3. CDR3 protein: CASSSTGGLTEAFF. CDR3 bases: TGCGCCAGCAGCTCGACAGGGGGCCTCACTGAAGCTTTCTTT.

Only a few counts were recorded for this clone. The genes are TRBV5-1 and TRBJ2-3, with 8 bases matching TRBD2. Trimming removed 3 bases from V and 0 bases from J; junction bases left unmatched: 9. The CDR3 contains 17 residues. Looked up from germline, CDR1 is SGHRS and CDR2 is YFSETQ. CDR3 coding DNA: TGCGCCAGCAGCTCAGCGGGTCCTAGCGGGAGCACAGATACGCAGTATTTT. Encoded protein: CASSSAGPSGSTDTQYF. Using reference TRBV5-1 and TRBJ2-3 for the parts outside the CDR3, the full variable domain is KAGVTQTPRYLIKTRGQQVTLSCSPISGHRSVSWYQQTPGQGLQFLFEYFSETQRNKGNFPGRFSGRQFSNSRSEMNVSTLELGDSALYLCASSSAGPSGSTDTQYFGPGTRLTVL.

V usage is TRBV19 and J usage is TRBJ1-5, with TRBD1 identical over 9 bases. Per germline, CDR1 LNHDA and CDR2 SQIVND (reference sequence). V was clipped by 7 bases and J by 4 bases; unmatched bases: 8. The CDR3 extends over 15 amino acids. The CDR3 loop reads CASTQRGQGNQPQHF. The DNA of the CDR3 is TGTGCCAGTACCCAGCGAGGACAGGGGAATCAGCCCCAGCATTTT. Supplemented by reference TRBV19 and TRBJ1-5, the full variable domain reads DGGITQSPKYLFRKEGQNVTLSCEQNLNHDAMYWYRQDPGQGLRLIYYSQIVNDFQKGDIAEGYSVSREKKESFPLTVTSAQKNPTAFYLCASTQRGQGNQPQHFGDGTRLSIL.

The CDR3 coding sequence is TGTGCCAGCAGTCCACAGGGGGCGCCGTTTGAGCAGTACTTC. Protein: CASSPQGAPFEQYF. V usage is TRBV28 and J usage is TRBJ2-7, with TRBD1 matching 9 bases. The CDR3 loop spans 14 amino acids. Trimming removed 5 bases from V and 7 bases from J; junction bases left unmatched: 9. The V gene's germline CDR1 is MDHEN and CDR2 SYDVKM.

V and J are TRBV6-5 and TRBJ1-2; TRBD1 agrees at 7 bases. J was trimmed by 7 bases and V by 5 bases; bases with no gene match: 4. This CDR3 comprises 12 residues. The germline V gene encodes CDR1 MNHEY and CDR2 SVGAGI. This CDR3 reads CASSRQGSGYTF. The CDR3 DNA follows: TGTGCCAGCAGTCGACAGGGCTCTGGCTACACCTTC.

The V gene is TRBV5-4, the J gene TRBJ2-1; tentatively, D is TRBD1 (7 bases). Trimming removed 4 bases from V and 7 bases from J, with 15 bases in between. Germline loops: CDR1 SGHNT, CDR2 YYREEE (reference sequence). CDR3 length: 14 amino acids. The CDR3 spells CASSLRSGGNEQFF. CDR3 nucleotides: TGTGCCAGCAGCCTGAGGTCAGGGGGGAATGAGCAGTTCTTC. The variable domain in full, with the rest retrieved from reference TRBV5-4 and TRBJ2-1, is ETGVTQSPTHLIKTRGQQVTLRCSSQSGHNTVSWYQQALGQGPQFIFQYYREEENGRGNFPPRFSGLQFPNYSSELNVNALELDDSALYLCASSLRSGGNEQFFGPGTRLTVL.

The chain uses TRBV7-9 and TRBJ2-3, with 7 positions matching TRBD2. The length of the CDR3 is 17 residues. From germline, CDR1 is SEHNR and CDR2 FQNEAQ (reference sequence). The V and J ends lost 5 bases and 6 bases, in that order; junction bases with no gene match: 17. The CDR3: CASSSSGTISRSDTQYF. CDR3 DNA sequence: TGTGCCAGCAGCAGTTCGGGGACTATTAGTAGATCCGATACGCAGTATTTT.

The chain employs TRBV15 and TRBJ2-1, with 11 positions matching TRBD2. The V and J ends lost 4 bases and 4 bases, in that order; junction bases with no gene match: 12. CDR1 and CDR2 from the germline V gene are LNHNV and YYDKDF (reference sequence). CDR3 length: 18 residues. In DNA form, the CDR3 reads TGTGCCACCAGCACAATATGGGGTAGCGGGGGGGCTTACAATGAGCAGTTCTTC. Its protein product is CATSTIWGSGGAYNEQFF.

The chain employs TRBV24-1 and TRBJ1-5, with D hard to call. Deletions cut 12 bases from V and 3 bases from J, with 14 bases between. From germline, CDR1 is KGHDR and CDR2 SFDVKD. This CDR3 is 13 amino acids long. This CDR3 reads CAAVKPPNQPQHF. CDR3 nucleotides: TGTGCCGCCGTAAAGCCTCCCAATCAGCCCCAGCATTTT.

The chain uses TRBV18 and TRBJ2-3, with D possibly being TRBD1 (6 bases). Trimming removed 7 bases from V and 5 bases from J, with 13 bases in between. The germline V gene encodes CDR1 KGHSH and CDR2 LQKENI. This CDR3 region has 13 residues. DNA of the CDR3: TGTGCCAGCTTATACAGGGCAGAAGATACGCAGTATTTT. This gives the protein CASLYRAEDTQYF.

This clone has more than one count but fewer than ten. The chain is built from TRBV7-2 and TRBJ2-5, with a weak D call TRBD1 (5 bases). Germline CDR1 and CDR2: SGHTA and FQGNSA. V was pared by 5 bases and J by 9 bases, with 16 bases between. The CDR3 runs 13 residues. This chain's CDR3 is CASSSRVVQAQYF. CDR3 in DNA: TGTGCCAGCAGCAGCAGGGTGGTTCAGGCCCAGTACTTC.

This rearrangement joins TRBV27 to TRBJ1-6; 7 bases align to TRBD1. Germline values: CDR1 MNHEY, CDR2 SMNVEV (reference sequence). This CDR3 region has 16 residues. Trimming took 3 bases from V and 9 from J; bases not matched to a gene: 11. The CDR3 loop is CASSFALGSGGSPLHF. The CDR3 nucleotides read TGTGCCAGCAGTTTTGCCCTCGGGTCAGGGGGTTCACCCCTCCACTTT.